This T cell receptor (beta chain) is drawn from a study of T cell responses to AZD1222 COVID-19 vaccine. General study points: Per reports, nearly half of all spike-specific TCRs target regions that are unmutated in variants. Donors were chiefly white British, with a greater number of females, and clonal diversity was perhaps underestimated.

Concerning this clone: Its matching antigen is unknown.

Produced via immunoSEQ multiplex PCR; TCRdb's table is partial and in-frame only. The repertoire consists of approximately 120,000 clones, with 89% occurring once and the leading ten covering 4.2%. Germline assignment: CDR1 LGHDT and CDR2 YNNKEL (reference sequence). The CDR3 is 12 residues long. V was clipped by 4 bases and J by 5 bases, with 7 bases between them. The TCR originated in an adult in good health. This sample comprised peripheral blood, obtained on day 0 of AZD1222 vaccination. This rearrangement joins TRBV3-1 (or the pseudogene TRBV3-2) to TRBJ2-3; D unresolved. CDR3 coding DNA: TGTGCCAGCAGCCGAGCGAGAGATACGCAGTATTTT. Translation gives CASSRARDTQYF.